Listed below are T cell receptor beta chains from one sample, sequenced in a study of identical twins. Each CDR3 protein gets one entry after TCRdb re-called the 5' RACE reads with MiXCR. The repertoire holds 420,000 or so distinct CDR3 sequences, with around 18% as singletons. Input material: naive T cells sorted from blood. The origin of the receptors is a man between 50 and 59 years old in good health. Each CDR3 is given with its conserved first and last residue. A D gene is named only where the DNA matches it firmly. Size values are once, few and many counts, or a class for expanded clones, and some rows have none.

>TRBD2|many|17|TRBJ2-3|TRBV25-1
CASSALAGVEGSDTQYF
TGTGCCAGCAGTGCTCTAGCGGGGGTTGAGGGGTCAGATACGCAGTATTTT
>TRBD1|-|17|TRBJ1-1|TRBV6-2/TRBV6-3
CASSLDRDRGQKTEAFF
TGTGCCAGCAGCTTGGACCGGGACAGGGGGCAAAAGACTGAAGCTTTCTTT
>TRBD1|-|15|TRBJ2-7|TRBV20-1
CSARDRDRGTYEQYF
TGCAGTGCTAGAGACAGGGACAGGGGAACCTACGAGCAGTACTTC
>-|-|15|TRBJ2-3|TRBV5-5
CASSWEEPSTDTQYF
TGTGCCAGCAGCTGGGAGGAGCCTAGCACAGATACGCAGTATTTT
>TRBD1|few|15|TRBJ2-7|TRBV5-4
CASSWDRGIAYEQYF
TGTGCCAGCAGCTGGGACAGGGGTATCGCCTACGAGCAGTACTTC
>-|few|12|TRBJ1-1|TRBV28
CASSLTNTEAFF
TGTGCCAGCAGTTTAACCAACACTGAAGCTTTCTTT
>TRBD2|-|14|TRBJ2-7|TRBV28
CASIVSGGTYEQYF
TGTGCCAGCATCGTTAGCGGGGGAACCTACGAGCAGTACTTC
>TRBD1|-|15|TRBJ2-5|TRBV3-1
CASSPRQGRWETQYF
TGTGCCAGCAGCCCTCGACAGGGGAGATGGGAGACCCAGTACTTC
>-|few|13|TRBJ2-2|TRBV4-3
CASRGPRTGELFF
TGCGCCAGCAGGGGACCGAGAACCGGGGAGCTGTTTTTT
>-|-|13|TRBJ2-5|TRBV7-9
CASTTGDQETQYF
TGTGCCAGCACAACCGGAGACCAAGAGACCCAGTACTTC
>-|-|15|TRBJ2-3|TRBV15
CATSSRTIPWETQYF
TGTGCCACCAGCAGTCGCACCATACCCTGGGAGACGCAGTATTTT
>TRBD2|few|16|TRBJ2-7|TRBV20-1
CSARDGTSAFSYEQYF
TGCAGTGCTAGAGATGGCACTAGCGCGTTCTCCTACGAGCAGTACTTC
>TRBD1|-|20|TRBJ2-7|TRBV6-2/TRBV6-3
CASSYPNPRDKTGKGDEQYF
TGTGCCAGCAGTTACCCTAATCCCCGAGATAAGACAGGGAAGGGCGACGAGCAGTACTTC
>-|-|16|TRBJ2-4|TRBV27
CASSPLVGLAKNIQYF
TGTGCCAGCAGTCCTTTAGTAGGGTTAGCCAAAAACATTCAGTACTTC
>-|few|14|TRBJ2-5|TRBV27
CASSGHLEGETQYF
TGTGCCAGCAGTGGGCACCTGGAGGGAGAGACCCAGTACTTC
>-|-|12|TRBJ2-1|TRBV5-1
CASSNLEGEQFF
TGCGCCAGCAGCAACCTAGAAGGTGAGCAGTTCTTC
>-|-|13|TRBJ2-7|TRBV27
CASSLMGFYEQYF
TGTGCCAGCAGTTTAATGGGATTCTACGAGCAGTACTTC
>-|many|16|TRBJ2-3|TRBV29-1
CSVAFLVGVAPDTQYF
TGCAGCGTTGCCTTTCTAGTTGGGGTGGCCCCTGATACGCAGTATTTT
>-|-|14|TRBJ2-7|TRBV29-1
CSVEREIGGYEQYF
TGCAGCGTTGAGAGGGAGATTGGAGGCTACGAGCAGTACTTC
>TRBD2|once|14|TRBJ2-7|TRBV3-1
CASSPGLVGYEQYF
TGTGCCAGCAGCCCAGGACTAGTTGGCTACGAGCAGTACTTC
>-|-|17|TRBJ2-4|TRBV6-5
CASSYSRAGLAKNIQYF
TGTGCCAGCAGTTACTCTAGGGCAGGACTAGCCAAAAACATTCAGTACTTC